This TCR beta chain was recorded in a study of T cells expressing NK-cell markers. Points from the study as a whole: The study found these clonotypes also leading the CD3+CD56-NKG2C+ fraction in a few donors.

5'RACE template switching built TCR beta cDNA with unique molecular identifiers. TCRdb reworked the 5' RACE reads into one entry per CDR3 protein, no DNA. Here the sample table reports 150,000 to 160,000 distinct CDR3 sequences. A note on this clonotype: What it recognizes is unknown.

The CDR3 runs to 17 residues. The chain combines TRBV12-3 or TRBV12-4 with TRBJ2-1; checking the TCRdb D call of TRBD2 is not possible without DNA. This TCR was recovered from a woman between 45 and 65 years old in good health. The material sequenced was blood T cells: a sorted CD56 or NKG2C T cell subset, CD4+ or CD8+ T cells, or bulk PBMC T cells (not recorded which). CDR3 sequence: CASSFPIAGGPVNEQFF.